Listed below are T cell receptor beta chains from one sample, sequenced in a study of Ad26.COV2.S vaccination and SARS-CoV-2 variants. Libraries were prepared by immunoSEQ multiplex PCR; TCRdb keeps only in-frame clonotypes and omits some of them. The sample has around 320,000 clones; around 84% are singletons. The source material was peripheral blood, sampled in a trial of Ad26.COV2.S vaccine versus placebo. These receptors all come from a person between 18 and 65 years old who received the Ad26.COV2.S COVID-19 vaccine or a placebo. Each CDR3 is given with its conserved first and last residue. The D gene is left open where the match is weak. The listing skips clone size in some rows; elsewhere it reads once, few, many or a size class.

D gene	V gene	CDR3 length	clone size	J gene	CDR3 DNA	CDR3 protein
TRBD1	TRBV14	15	-	TRBJ2-1	TGTGCCAGCAGCCGGACAGGGGCGCCCTACAATGAGCAGTTCTTC	CASSRTGAPYNEQFF
TRBD2	TRBV7-6	15	-	TRBJ2-1	TGTGCCAGCAGCTTTACTAGCGGGGGGAGGAATGAGCAGTTCTTC	CASSFTSGGRNEQFF
-	TRBV5-6	14	once	TRBJ1-6	TGTGCCAGCAGCAACACAGGGTTGCGTTCACCCCTCCACTTT	CASSNTGLRSPLHF
-	TRBV6-1	16	-	TRBJ1-3	TGTGCCAGCAGTGAAAGACAGCCTGACTCTGGAAACACCATATATTTT	CASSERQPDSGNTIYF
TRBD1	TRBV5-4	14	-	TRBJ2-7	TGTGCCAGCAGCCACCGGGACAGGCCCTACGAGCAGTACTTC	CASSHRDRPYEQYF
-	TRBV5-1	15	few	TRBJ1-1	TGCGCCAGCAGCCCCCTGGCGGTGACGAACACTGAAGCTTTCTTT	CASSPLAVTNTEAFF
-	TRBV2	16	-	TRBJ1-3	TGTGCCAGCAGTTTAAAGCCTAATCTCTCTGGAAACACCATATATTTT	CASSLKPNLSGNTIYF
TRBD1	TRBV6-6	14	-	TRBJ1-2	TGTGCCAGCAGCCCGGGACAGGGTACCTATGGCTACACCTTC	CASSPGQGTYGYTF
TRBD1	TRBV11-1	15	-	TRBJ1-1	TGTGCCAGCAGCTTTCCGGGACAGGGAAACACTGAAGCTTTCTTT	CASSFPGQGNTEAFF
TRBD1	TRBV5-4	14	-	TRBJ2-1	TGTGCCAGCAGCTCCCGGGACAGGGGGAATGAGCAGTTCTTC	CASSSRDRGNEQFF
-	TRBV30	14	few	TRBJ1-5	TGTGCCTGGAGCCGCGACAGCAACAATCAGCCCCAGCATTTT	CAWSRDSNNQPQHF
-	TRBV11-2	12	-	TRBJ2-7	TGTGCCAGCAGCTCCGGCCCCTACGAGCAGTACTTC	CASSSGPYEQYF
-	TRBV7-2	14	-	TRBJ2-5	TGTGCCAGCAGCTCGGACCGCTGGGTGGAGACCCAGTACTTC	CASSSDRWVETQYF
-	TRBV18	13	-	TRBJ1-2	TGTGCCAGCTCACCTGGCAGTCCCTATGGCTACACCTTC	CASSPGSPYGYTF
-	TRBV6-6	13	-	TRBJ1-2	TGTGCCAGCAGTGATCATAGAGACTATGGCTACACCTTC	CASSDHRDYGYTF
-	TRBV30	14	-	TRBJ1-2	TGTGCCTGTTCTAACCTGGGGCTACCCTATGGCTACACCTTC	CACSNLGLPYGYTF
TRBD1	TRBV6-5	14	-	TRBJ1-6	TGTGCCAGCAGTTACGGGGACAGGGCTTCACCCCTCCACTTT	CASSYGDRASPLHF
-	TRBV5-1	15	many	TRBJ1-1	TGCGCCAGCAGCTTGGGGTCAGGGGCGGGCACTGAAGCTTTCTTT	CASSLGSGAGTEAFF
-	TRBV25-1	16	-	TRBJ2-7	TGTGCCAGCAGTGATCTATTCAGGGGAAGGGGCTACGAGCAGTACTTC	CASSDLFRGRGYEQYF
-	TRBV7-2	16	-	TRBJ1-5	TGTGCCAGCAGCTTAGCGGTAGGGGATGGAGATCAGCCCCAGCATTTT	CASSLAVGDGDQPQHF
-	TRBV18	14	-	TRBJ1-4	TGTGCCAGCTCACGGGCGGTCCAAAATGAAAAACTGTTTTTT	CASSRAVQNEKLFF
TRBD1	TRBV30	14	-	TRBJ1-2	TGTGCCTGCGACTCCAGGGGGCACTCCTATGGCTACACCTTC	CACDSRGHSYGYTF
-	TRBV7-2	12	-	TRBJ2-1	TGTGCCAGCAGCTTAGACCCCTCGCTGAAGCTCTTC	CASSLDPSLKLF
-	TRBV5-1	16	-	TRBJ2-5	TGCGCCAGCAGCTTGTTGTCGAATCTGGGGCAAGAGACCCAGTACTTC	CASSLLSNLGQETQYF
-	TRBV19	14	-	TRBJ2-1	TGTGCCAGTAGAACAATGCTCCGGGACAATGAGCAGTTCTTC	CASRTMLRDNEQFF
-	TRBV6-6	11	-	TRBJ2-5	TGTGCCAGCGGGGGGGCGGAGACCCAGTACTTC	CASGGAETQYF
TRBD1	TRBV7-2	15	-	TRBJ1-5	TGTGCCAGCAGCAAGTGGACAGGGGGGCATCAGCCCCAGCATTTT	CASSKWTGGHQPQHF
TRBD2	TRBV7-2	16	once	TRBJ2-3	TGTGCCAGCAGCAGAAGCGGGGGGGCCGCAACAGATACGCAGTATTTT	CASSRSGGAATDTQYF
-	TRBV6-2/TRBV6-3	12	-	TRBJ1-6	TGTGCCAGCAGCCCCCCCAATTCACCCCTCCACTTT	CASSPPNSPLHF
TRBD1	TRBV5-1	15	-	TRBJ2-1	TGCGCCAGCACCCGTGAGGACAGGGGGCGCGATGAGCAGTTCTTC	CASTREDRGRDEQFF
-	TRBV7-6	16	-	TRBJ2-7	TGTGCCAGCAGCTTAGAAGGTGGGGGACGGTCCCACCCCCCGTACTTC	CASSLEGGGRSHPPYF
-	TRBV12-3/TRBV12-4	13	-	TRBJ1-1	TGTGCCAGCAGTTTGGCGGGAAATGCTGAAGCTTTCTTT	CASSLAGNAEAFF
TRBD1	TRBV10-1	17	-	TRBJ1-5	TGCGCCAGCAGTGACCCCCGGACAGGGGATAGCAATCAGCCCCAGCATTTT	CASSDPRTGDSNQPQHF
TRBD1	TRBV30	15	-	TRBJ1-4	TGTGCCTGGAGTCGCACAGGGGTCTTTAATGAAAAACTGTTTTTT	CAWSRTGVFNEKLFF
-	TRBV7-2	14	-	TRBJ1-1	TGTGCCAGCAGCTTTAGGCAGGGTAGGACTGAAGCTTTCTTT	CASSFRQGRTEAFF
-	TRBV7-2	13	-	TRBJ1-2	TGTGCCAGCAGCCCGCCCGGGGCGAGAGGCTACACCTTC	CASSPPGARGYTF
-	TRBV30	14	-	TRBJ1-5	TGTGCCTGGAGTGTATCCGGGTTCAATCAGCCCCAGCATTTT	CAWSVSGFNQPQHF
-	TRBV7-2	15	-	TRBJ2-7	TGTGCCAGCAGCTTCGTATTTGGAGGTTCCTACGAGCAGTACTTC	CASSFVFGGSYEQYF
-	TRBV19	14	once	TRBJ2-2	TGTGCCAGTAAAGTAGGGAGAAACACCGGGGAGCTGTTTTTT	CASKVGRNTGELFF
-	TRBV7-8	13	-	TRBJ2-2	TGTGCCAGCAGCTTAGCCTCCACCGGGGAGCTGTTTTTT	CASSLASTGELFF
-	TRBV6-5	13	-	TRBJ1-2	TGTGCCAGCACCACAGGGTCTCGCTATGGCTACACCTTC	CASTTGSRYGYTF
-	TRBV6-5	14	-	TRBJ2-5	TGTGCCAGCAGTTTATCGGACAGACAAGAGACCCAGTACTTC	CASSLSDRQETQYF
-	TRBV3-1/TRBV3-2	16	-	TRBJ1-5	TGTGCCAGCAGCCCATCCTACAGGGTCTTTTATCAGCCCCAGCATTTT	CASSPSYRVFYQPQHF
TRBD2	TRBV7-2	14	-	TRBJ2-3	TGTGCCAGCAGCTTAGCTGGCGGGGGGAGGACGCAGTATTTT	CASSLAGGGRTQYF
-	TRBV30	15	-	TRBJ2-5	TGTGCCTGGAGTGTACAGAGAAAGTACCAAGAGACCCAGTACTTC	CAWSVQRKYQETQYF
TRBD1	TRBV29-1	16	-	TRBJ2-3	TGCAGCGTTGAAGGGGACAGGGGAATAGGGACAGATACGCAGTATTTT	CSVEGDRGIGTDTQYF
-	TRBV7-9	11	few	TRBJ2-7	TGTGCCAGCACCTTAGGCTACGAGCAGTACTTC	CASTLGYEQYF
TRBD2	TRBV25-1	13	-	TRBJ2-1	TGTGCCAGCACTGAACTAGCGGGTCTTTCACAGTTCTTC	CASTELAGLSQFF